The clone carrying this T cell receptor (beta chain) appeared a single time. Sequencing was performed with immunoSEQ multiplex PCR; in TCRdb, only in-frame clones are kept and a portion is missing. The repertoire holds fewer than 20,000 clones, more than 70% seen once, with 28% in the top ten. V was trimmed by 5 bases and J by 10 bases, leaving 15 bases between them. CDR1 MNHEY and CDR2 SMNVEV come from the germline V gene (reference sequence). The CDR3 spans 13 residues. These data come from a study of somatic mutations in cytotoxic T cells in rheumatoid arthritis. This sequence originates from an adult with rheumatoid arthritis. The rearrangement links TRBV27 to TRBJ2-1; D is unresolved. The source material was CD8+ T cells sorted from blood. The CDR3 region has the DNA TGTGCCAGCAGTCCCCTACGATCGGACGAGCAGTTCTTC. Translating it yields CASSPLRSDEQFF.